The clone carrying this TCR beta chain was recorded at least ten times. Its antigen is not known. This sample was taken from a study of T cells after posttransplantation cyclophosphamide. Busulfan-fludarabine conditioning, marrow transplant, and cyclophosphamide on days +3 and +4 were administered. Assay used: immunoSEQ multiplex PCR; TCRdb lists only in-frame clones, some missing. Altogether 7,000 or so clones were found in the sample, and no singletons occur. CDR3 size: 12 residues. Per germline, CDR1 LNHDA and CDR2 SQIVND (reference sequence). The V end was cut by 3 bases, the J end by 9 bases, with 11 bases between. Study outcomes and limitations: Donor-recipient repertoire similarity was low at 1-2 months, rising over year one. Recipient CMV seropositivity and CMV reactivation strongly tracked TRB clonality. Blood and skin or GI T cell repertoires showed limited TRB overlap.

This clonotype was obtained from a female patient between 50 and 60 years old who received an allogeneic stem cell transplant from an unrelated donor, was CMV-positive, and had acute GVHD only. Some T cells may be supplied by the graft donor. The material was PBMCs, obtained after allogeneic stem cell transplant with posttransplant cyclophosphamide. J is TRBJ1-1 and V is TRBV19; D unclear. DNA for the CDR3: TGTGCCAGTAGTATCGCCGGGAACAAAGCTTTCTTT. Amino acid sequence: CASSIAGNKAFF.